The clone carrying this T cell receptor beta chain was found many times. The V segment lost 5 bases and the J segment 2 bases; nucleotides outside the gene matches: 6. CDR1 is SNHLY and CDR2 is FYNNEI in the germline V gene. This CDR3 region has 15 residues. This sample stems from a study of neurological immune-mediated disorders. TCRdb analysed the 5' RACE reads with MiXCR anew, one entry per CDR3 protein. The table lists some 20,000 distinct CDR3 sequences, roughly 10% of them singletons. This rearrangement joins TRBV2 to TRBJ1-5, with 7 bases that match TRBD1. The sequencing input was PBMCs. The source is a woman aged 55-70 years with HTLV-1-associated myelopathy (HAM/TSP). The CDR3 is CASSQQGTGNQPQHF. For the CDR3, the DNA is TGTGCCAGCAGTCAACAGGGGACTGGCAATCAGCCCCAGCATTTT.